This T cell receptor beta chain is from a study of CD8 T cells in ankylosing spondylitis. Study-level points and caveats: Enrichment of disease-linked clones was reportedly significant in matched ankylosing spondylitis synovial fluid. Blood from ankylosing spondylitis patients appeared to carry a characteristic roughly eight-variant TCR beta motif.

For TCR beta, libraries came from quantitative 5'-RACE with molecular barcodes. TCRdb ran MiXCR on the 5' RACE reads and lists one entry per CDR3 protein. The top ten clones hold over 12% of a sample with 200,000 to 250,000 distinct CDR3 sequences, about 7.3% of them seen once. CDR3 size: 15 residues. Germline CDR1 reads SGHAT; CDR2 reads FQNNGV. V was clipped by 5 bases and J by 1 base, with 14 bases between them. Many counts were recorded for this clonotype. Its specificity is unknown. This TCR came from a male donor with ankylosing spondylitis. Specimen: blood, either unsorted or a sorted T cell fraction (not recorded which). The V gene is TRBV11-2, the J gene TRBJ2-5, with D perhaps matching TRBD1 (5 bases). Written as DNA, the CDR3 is TGTGCCAGCAGCCTCCTCCTAGACAGCCAAGAGACCCAGTACTTC. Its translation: CASSLLLDSQETQYF.